The entry below gives a single T cell receptor (beta chain) sequence along with its context. This clone appeared a single time. There is no known antigen for this receptor. Nothing much larger sits one base from this clone, and base qualities are not available. In Seattle, one collaborating source enrolled patients while the infection was active and tracked those patients longitudinally over the course of disease. The collaborating institutions used their own protocols to collect whole blood in K2EDTA tubes. For TCRbeta analysis, collaborator samples were shipped as frozen whole blood, as isolated PBMCs, or as DNA extracted from either sample type. The data are from a study of blood T cell repertoires in COVID-19 (dated by TCRdb to 2018 to 2021). A note on the overall study: Collaborator samples came from the United States, Italy and Spain and covered acute and convalescent phases of COVID-19. The material from the prospective study consisted of cDNA or gDNA derived from T cells, B-cell-depleted T cells, or PBMCs. The dataset comprised deeply sampled blood TCRbeta repertoires from subjects exposed to, actively infected with, or recovered from COVID-19. The repertoires were released in a freely available public database meant as a resource for research on the immune response to SARS-CoV-2. Samples were obtained from the ongoing ImmuneRACE study (first 160 participants) and from about 1,300 subjects provided by 6 global collaborators. Sample metadata almost always included a de-identified subject ID, COVID-19 status, age in years and sex. HLA class I and class II types, where available, came from metadata supplied by the sample provider rather than from assay-based typing. What the research found in general, with its limitations: The amount of clinical and demographic metadata varied by source and participant and was provided uncurated.

V is clipped by 5 bases and J by 5 bases, and the sequence between their germline boundaries is 16 bases long. From its cysteine to its phenylalanine, the CDR3 spans 14 amino acids. The CDR3 DNA has 42 bases and is translated from base 1. Based on the germline V gene, the CDR1 and CDR2 sequences are SGHTA and FQGNSA. TCRbeta CDR3 regions were amplified from genomic DNA by means of the immunoSEQ Assay, a bias-controlled multiplex PCR. The original methods were these. Within the assay, amplification of reference gene primers was used to estimate how many nucleated cells each sample contained. Sequence reads were collapsed and filtered to measure the absolute abundance of every unique TCRbeta CDR3 rearrangement. For each sample, productive Simpson clonality was calculated as the square root of Simpson's diversity index over productive rearrangements. This immuneACCESS table, as held by TCRdb, lists in-frame sequences with V and J called but not all clones. Of the missing ones, under half trace to an unresolved V gene in checked studies; the others have no known cause. D and trimming come from the DNA, and the V and J calls and clone size come from that table. Within this sample are around 80,000 clones, with 65% to 85% of them counted one time only. The top ten clonotypes cover more than 10% of the sample.

This clonotype was sampled from a man aged 45 to 65 with COVID-19, enrolled during active disease. The chain links TRBV7-2 with TRBJ2-7; confidence is insufficient to name the D gene. Sequencing used peripheral blood. The CDR3 in this case is CASSKLGTRHEQYF. The bases are TGTGCCAGCAGCAAGCTTGGCACGAGGCACGAGCAGTACTTC.